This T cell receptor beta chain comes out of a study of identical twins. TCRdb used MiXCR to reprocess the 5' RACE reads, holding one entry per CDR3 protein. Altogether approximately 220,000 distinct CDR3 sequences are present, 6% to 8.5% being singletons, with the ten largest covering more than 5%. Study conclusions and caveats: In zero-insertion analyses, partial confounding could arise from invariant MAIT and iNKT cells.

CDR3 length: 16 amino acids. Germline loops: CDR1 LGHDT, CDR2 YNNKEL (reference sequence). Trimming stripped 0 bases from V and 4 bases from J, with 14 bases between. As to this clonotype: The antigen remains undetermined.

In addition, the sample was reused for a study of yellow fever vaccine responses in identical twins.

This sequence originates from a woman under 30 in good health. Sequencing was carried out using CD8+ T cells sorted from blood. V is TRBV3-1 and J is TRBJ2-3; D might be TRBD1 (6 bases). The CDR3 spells CASSQEWTNRADTQYF. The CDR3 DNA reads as TGTGCCAGCAGCCAAGAGTGGACCAACAGGGCAGATACGCAGTATTTT.